This entry lists 21 T cell receptor beta chains sequenced from one sample in a study of CD8 T cells in Susac syndrome. Random hexamers primed reverse transcription of about 0.45 to 1 ug RNA. TCRdb ran MiXCR on the immunoSEQ multiplex PCR reads and lists one entry per CDR3 protein. The data hold some 160,000 distinct CDR3 sequences, with approximately 96% observed a single time. Sequences were obtained from CD8+ T cells from PBMCs. These TCRs come from a human donor with multiple sclerosis.

The chain recombines TRBV7-9 with TRBJ1-1; no reliable D call. Germline CDR1 reads SEHNR; CDR2 reads FQNEAQ (reference sequence). Trimming removed 5 bases at V and 4 bases at J, with 14 bases between. The CDR3 consists of 14 residues. The CDR3 here is CASSPVLVGTEAFF. CDR3 bases: TGTGCCAGCAGCCCAGTTCTGGTTGGCACTGAAGCTTTCTTT.

The rearrangement uses TRBV2 and TRBJ2-2, with D hard to call. There are 13 residues in the CDR3. The germline V gene encodes CDR1 SNHLY and CDR2 FYNNEI. V gave up 3 bases and J gave up 6 bases, with 8 bases separating them. The CDR3 region has the DNA TGTGCCAGCAGTGATATGGCTCCCGGGGAGCTGTTTTTT. Its protein is CASSDMAPGELFF.

For this clonotype: Its ends do not fully match the called genes, so a read error is possible. The J gene is TRBJ2-1, the V gene TRBV12-5; 7 positions agree with TRBD1. This CDR3 has 10 residues. Looked up from germline, CDR1 is LGHNT and CDR2 is FRNRAP. The CDR3 sequence: CASGVGQVLF. CDR3 nucleotide sequence: TGTGCTAGTGGCGTCGGACAGGTTCTCTTC.

The J gene is TRBJ1-6, the V gene TRBV20-1, with unresolved D. Germline CDR1 and CDR2: DFQATT and SNEGSKA (reference sequence). The V and J ends lost 0 bases and 12 bases respectively, with 15 bases between them. This CDR3 comprises 14 residues. The CDR3 DNA reads TGCAGTGCTAGAGATCCGAACAGTCCAATACCCCTCCACTTT. This encodes CSARDPNSPIPLHF.

The chain has TRBV3-1 and TRBJ2-5, with D perhaps being TRBD1 or TRBD2 (5 bases each). Germline CDR1 is LGHDT and CDR2 is YNNKEL (reference sequence). V was trimmed by 0 bases and J by 4 bases, leaving 9 bases between them. The CDR3 is made up of 14 amino acids. CDR3 sequence: CASSQEGVGETQYF. In nucleotides, the CDR3 is TGTGCCAGCAGCCAAGAGGGGGTCGGAGAGACCCAGTACTTC.

This chain connects TRBV5-6 to TRBJ2-3, with 7 bases matching TRBD1. CDR3 size: 14 residues. With V trimmed by 4 bases and J by 2 bases, 4 bases remained unmatched. The germline CDR1 and CDR2 sequences are SGHDT and YYEEEE. CDR3 DNA: TGTGCCAGCAGCCTGCAGGGGGACACAGATACGCAGTATTTT. Translation: CASSLQGDTDTQYF.

The chain links TRBV7-9 to TRBJ1-2; tentatively, D is TRBD1 (5 bases). CDR3 size: 13 residues. The germline V and J ends were trimmed by 6 bases and 7 bases, with 15 bases remaining between them. The germline gives CDR1 SEHNR, CDR2 FQNEAQ (reference sequence). The chain's CDR3 is CASRNRQLLGYTF. The CDR3 coding sequence is TGTGCCAGCAGAAACAGACAGTTGCTTGGCTACACCTTC.

On this clonotype: The junction shows a germline mismatch at one end, possibly a read error. CDR3 DNA: TGTGCCAGCGGCGTAGGACGAAGCACAGATACGCGGTATTTT. Translating gives CASGVGRSTDTRYF. The chain links TRBV25-1 to TRBJ2-3; no reliable D call. The CDR3 runs 14 residues. Germline-derived CDR1 and CDR2 are MGHDK and SYGVNS.

The CDR3 loop is CAWAVGGELFF. CDR3 sequence (DNA): TGTGCCTGGGCGGTTGGCGGGGAGCTGTTTTTT. The chain is built from TRBV30 and TRBJ2-2; D is uncertain. CDR1 is GTSNPN, CDR2 SVGIG, per germline (reference sequence). Deletions cut 5 bases from V and 7 bases from J, with 8 bases between. The CDR3 totals 11 residues.

The rearrangement uses TRBV20-1 and TRBJ2-3; maybe TRBD1 (6 bases). Germline lookup yields CDR1 DFQATT and CDR2 SNEGSKA (reference sequence). CDR3 length: 15 residues. Trimming took off 4 bases at V and 1 base at J, with 15 bases between the two ends. CDR3 loop: CSATKQGSRTDTQYF. In nucleotides, the CDR3 is TGCAGTGCTACCAAGCAGGGGTCGCGCACAGATACGCAGTATTTT.

The chain uses TRBV29-1 and TRBJ2-7; 7 bases line up with TRBD1. The CDR3 is 11 amino acids. Germline assignment: CDR1 SQVTM and CDR2 ANQGSEA. The J segment lost 4 bases and the V segment lost 7 bases, leaving 4 bases of the junction unmatched. DNA of the CDR3: TGCAGCGGAGTGACAGGGTACGAGCAGTACTTC. This codes for CSGVTGYEQYF.

This chain uses TRBV7-2 with TRBJ2-7; 11 bases fit TRBD2. Losses at the gene ends were 4 bases for V and 4 bases for J; bases not matched to a gene: 6. The CDR3 loop spans 15 amino acids. In germline, CDR1 is SGHTA, CDR2 FQGNSA. CDR3 residues: CASSSELAGAYEQYF. The CDR3, as DNA: TGTGCCAGCAGCTCAGAACTAGCGGGGGCTTACGAGCAGTACTTC.

J is TRBJ1-4 and V is TRBV3-1, with TRBD1 matching over 10 bases. This CDR3 is built from 15 residues. CDR1 and CDR2 (germline): LGHDT, YNNKEL (reference sequence). The V and J ends lost 0 bases and 7 bases, in that order; junction bases with no gene match: 2. CDR3 sequence reads: CASSQDGTGAEKLFF. CDR3 coding DNA: TGTGCCAGCAGCCAAGATGGGACAGGGGCTGAAAAACTGTTTTTT.

This chain joins TRBV18 and TRBJ2-7, with 7 bases aligning to TRBD1. This CDR3 region has 14 residues. Germline V CDR1 and CDR2: KGHSH, LQKENI. Losses at the gene ends were 0 bases for V and 3 bases for J; bases not matched to a gene: 2. The CDR3 reads CASSPPDRNYEQYF. For the CDR3, the DNA is TGTGCCAGCTCACCACCGGACAGGAACTACGAGCAGTACTTC.

The gene calls are TRBV14 and TRBJ1-2; D perhaps matches TRBD1 (5 bases). Germline lookup yields CDR1 SGHDN and CDR2 FVKESK. V lost 4 bases, J lost 8 bases, and 14 bases lay in between. CDR3 length: 13 residues. The CDR3 is CASSPTVRGGYTF. The DNA of the CDR3 is TGTGCCAGCAGCCCGACAGTACGGGGAGGCTACACCTTC.

This clonotype has only one observation. The J gene is TRBJ2-6, the V gene TRBV7-9; TRBD1 might be the D (5 bases). The CDR3 sequence is 16 residues long. The germline V gene has CDR1 SEHNR and CDR2 FQNEAQ (reference sequence). V was shortened by 3 bases and J by 0 bases, with 9 bases between the two germline ends. CDR3: CASSFSRASGANVLTF. The CDR3 DNA is TGTGCCAGCAGCTTCTCCAGGGCCTCTGGGGCCAACGTCCTGACTTTC.

The CDR3 DNA reads as TGCAGCGTTGGGACGGGCTACGGCTATGGCTACACCTTC. Translated, it gives CSVGTGYGYGYTF. The chain carries TRBV29-1 and TRBJ1-2; D remains unclear. CDR1 SQVTM and CDR2 ANQGSEA come from the germline V gene. The V end was cut by 4 bases, the J end by 4 bases, with 13 bases between. CDR3 length: 13 amino acids. Drawing the rest from reference TRBV29-1 and TRBJ1-2, the complete variable domain is SAVISQKPSRDICQRGTSLTIQCQVDSQVTMMFWYRQQPGQSLTLIATANQGSEATYESGFVIDKFPISRPNLTFSTLTVSNMSPEDSSIYLCSVGTGYGYGYTFGSGTRLTVV.

The chain uses TRBV29-1 and TRBJ2-1, with D perhaps matching TRBD2 (6 bases). V was clipped by 1 base and J by 7 bases, with 20 bases between them. The CDR3 spans 16 residues. Per germline, CDR1 SQVTM and CDR2 ANQGSEA. The CDR3 sequence: CSVEGRGVKGGNEQFF. The CDR3, as DNA: TGCAGCGTTGAAGGCCGGGGAGTGAAGGGAGGTAATGAGCAGTTCTTC.

This rearrangement joins TRBV7-3 to TRBJ2-7, with 7 nucleotides matching TRBD2. The CDR3 loop spans 17 amino acids. The trim removed 8 bases at V and 3 bases at J, leaving 19 bases unmatched. Germline CDR1 reads SGHTA; CDR2 reads FQGTGA. CDR3 sequence: CASFSTDTSDIFYEQYF. CDR3 bases: TGTGCCAGCTTTTCGACCGATACTAGCGATATTTTCTACGAGCAGTACTTC.

The genes are TRBV20-1 and TRBJ1-4, with D possibly being TRBD1 (5 bases). With 0 bases removed from V and 8 bases from J, the gap between germline ends came to 13 bases. The length of the CDR3 is 14 residues. Germline V lookup: CDR1 DFQATT, CDR2 SNEGSKA (reference sequence). CDR3 sequence reads: CSAREGLLVEKLFF. CDR3 sequence (DNA): TGCAGTGCTAGAGAGGGACTGCTGGTGGAAAAACTGTTTTTT.

The genes are TRBV27 and TRBJ2-7; tentatively, D is TRBD1 (5 bases). Per germline, CDR1 MNHEY and CDR2 SMNVEV (reference sequence). The CDR3 totals 14 residues. The V and J ends lost 3 bases and 1 base respectively, with 10 bases between them. CDR3 amino acids: CASSFSDSSYEQYF. The CDR3, as DNA: TGTGCCAGCAGTTTCTCTGACAGTTCCTACGAGCAGTACTTC.